This T cell receptor beta chain originates from a study of T-cell reconstitution after alpha-beta-depleted transplantation in children. Trimming removed 6 bases from V and 2 bases from J, with 14 bases in between. This CDR3 comprises 15 residues. This clonotype was detected a few times. Preparation of the TCRbeta library involved a method that used unique molecular identifiers. Each CDR3 protein gets one entry after TCRdb re-called the PCR reads with MiXCR. The sample has approximately 500,000 distinct CDR3 sequences; roughly 30% are singletons. The receptor was isolated from a boy younger than two with Wiskott-Aldrich syndrome, due to receive a stem cell transplant. Sequencing was performed on PBMCs, taken before TCRalphabeta/CD19-depleted stem cell transplant. The genes are TRBV12-3 or TRBV12-4 and TRBJ2-4, with D unresolved. The CDR3 here is CASSQTGTSKNIQYF. CDR3 nucleotide sequence: TGTGCCAGCAGCCAAACGGGTACTTCCAAAAACATTCAGTACTTC.